The T cell receptor beta chain under discussion was sequenced for a study of STAT5B mutations in CD4+ large granular lymphocyte leukemia. About this clone: Its antigen is as yet unknown.

The table came from immunoSEQ multiplex PCR; TCRdb's copy has only in-frame clones and leaves some out. The table includes 20,000 or so clones, roughly 84% detected once. Study-wide results and limits: No patients shared main leukemic clonotypes, though roughly 27% appeared at low frequency elsewhere. TRBV06-family usage was enriched in top patient clones (8/27) versus controls (2/35).

CDR1 and CDR2 (germline): LGHNA, YNFKEQ. Between the trimmed V and J ends, which lost 1 base and 0 bases, there was a span of 10 bases. The length of the CDR3 is 15 residues. This TCR derives from a human donor in good health. The sample consisted of CD4+ T cells from blood buffy coats. The chain couples TRBV4-2 to TRBJ2-7; a weak D match, TRBD2 (5 bases). The DNA of the CDR3 is TGTGCCAGCAGCCAAGGCCCGGGGAGCTCCTACGAGCAGTACTTC. Its translation: CASSQGPGSSYEQYF.